This TCR beta chain emerged from a study of cytomegalovirus exposure and HLA in healthy donors. Overall study results and limits: The study listed some 160 cytomegalovirus-associated TCR beta chains. CMV serostatus was the only immune exposure information that was available. A later analysis linked a missense variant in DCLRE1C to the trimming of TCR beta V and J genes. Sequencing probably produced one cluster of sequence variants that were highly shared.

It was with 60 Vbeta and 13 Jbeta primers that the PCR ran. Generated by immunoSEQ multiplex PCR, the TCRdb table keeps only in-frame clones and is missing some. Of under 200,000 clones in the sample, 70% to 90% were seen once. Germline trimming cut 4 bases from V and 5 bases from J; bases unmatched to any gene: 6. CDR3 length: 15 residues. The V gene's germline CDR1 is SGDLS and CDR2 YYNGEE. Note on this clone: Its cognate antigen is unknown.

What was sequenced was PBMCs. The source is a woman aged 50 to 65 in good health and CMV-seronegative. The chain couples TRBV9 to TRBJ1-5, with 10 bases lining up with TRBD1. Here the CDR3 reads CASSSGQGYDQPQHF. CDR3 sequence (DNA): TGTGCCAGCAGCTCGGGACAGGGGTACGATCAGCCCCAGCATTTT.